These 15 T cell receptor beta chains share one sample of origin, sequenced in a study of cytomegalovirus exposure and HLA in healthy donors. Some clones are missing from TCRdb's copy, which holds only in-frame ones; the method was immunoSEQ multiplex PCR. The sample includes a few hundred thousand clones, roughly 85% seen only once; the top ten take about 0.8%. Input material: PBMCs. These receptors all stem from a woman between 18 and 30 years old in good health and CMV-seronegative.

With respect to this clone: The junction differs from germline at one of its ends, possibly a read error. The rearrangement joins TRBV5-4 to TRBJ2-3; D is ambiguous. Germline V gene data show CDR1 as SGHNT and CDR2 as YYREEE (reference sequence). CDR3 length: 12 residues. The CDR3 nucleotides read TGTGCCAGCGGCTTGAATTCGGATACGCAGTATTTT. Protein: CASGLNSDTQYF.

This chain connects TRBV7-6 to TRBJ1-1; 8 bases map to TRBD1. CDR3 length: 14 amino acids. Germline lookup yields CDR1 SGHVS and CDR2 FNYEAQ. The J segment lost 0 bases and the V segment lost 8 bases, leaving 5 bases of the junction unmatched. The CDR3 is CASRDRPMNTEAFF. The CDR3 DNA follows: TGTGCCAGCCGGGACAGGCCGATGAACACTGAAGCTTTCTTT.

DNA for the CDR3: TGTGCCAGCACCCCCAGGAGGGGGCCTGGAAACACCATATATTTT. This gives the protein CASTPRRGPGNTIYF. V and J are TRBV11-2 and TRBJ1-3, with 7 bases fitting TRBD1. In germline, CDR1 is SGHAT, CDR2 FQNNGV. The CDR3 runs 15 residues. V shed 7 bases and J 2 bases; nucleotides not matched to a gene: 8. Together with reference TRBV11-2 and TRBJ1-3, the CDR3 gives the full variable domain: EAGVAQSPRYKIIEKRQSVAFWCNPISGHATLYWYQQILGQGPKLLIQFQNNGVVDDSQLPKDRFSAERLKGVDSTLKIQPAKLEDSAVYLCASTPRRGPGNTIYFGEGSWLTVV.

The V and J genes are TRBV29-1 and TRBJ2-4; D might be TRBD2 (5 bases). Trimming stripped 4 bases from V and 8 bases from J, with 15 bases between. This CDR3 has 13 residues. Per the germline V gene, CDR1 is SQVTM and CDR2 is ANQGSEA. The CDR3 DNA is TGCAGCGTTGTCCGGCTAGCTAGAGACATTCAGTACTTC. As protein: CSVVRLARDIQYF.

This sequence joins TRBV30 and TRBJ1-2; D remains unclear. Looked up from germline, CDR1 is GTSNPN and CDR2 is SVGIG (reference sequence). This CDR3 contains 11 residues. Trimming shortened V by 1 base and J by 7 bases, and 7 bases separated the two germline ends. CDR3 in DNA: TGTGCCTGGAGTGGAGGTAGTGGCTACACCTTC. Protein sequence: CAWSGGSGYTF.

The chain has TRBV7-3 and TRBJ2-1, with TRBD2 matching over 9 bases. CDR3 size: 13 residues. From germline, CDR1 is SGHTA and CDR2 FQGTGA. The J segment lost 11 bases and the V segment lost 2 bases, leaving 4 bases of the junction unmatched. The CDR3 region is CASSLGLAGQQFF. The CDR3 DNA is TGTGCCAGCAGCTTAGGGCTAGCGGGGCAGCAGTTCTTC.

The chain recombines TRBV29-1 with TRBJ2-3, with D unclear. This CDR3 spans 15 amino acids. Trimming cost V 7 bases and J 0 bases, with 17 bases left between them. Per the germline V gene, CDR1 is SQVTM and CDR2 is ANQGSEA. The CDR3 DNA sequence: TGCAGCGCCCGACTGGTGCCCCCCAGCACAGATACGCAGTATTTT. Translation gives CSARLVPPSTDTQYF.

The rearrangement uses TRBV6-5 and TRBJ2-7, with D hard to call. Germline loops: CDR1 MNHEY, CDR2 SVGAGI. The V end lost 7 bases, the J end lost 3 bases, and 7 bases lay between the germline ends. The CDR3 extends over 11 amino acids. Here the CDR3 DNA reads TGTGCCAGCACAGTCAACTACGAGCAGTACTTC. Its protein product is CASTVNYEQYF.

This clone showed up just a few times. The V gene is TRBV6-6, the J gene TRBJ2-1, with 7 positions matching TRBD2. The trim removed 4 bases at V and 11 bases at J, leaving 2 bases unmatched. The germline gives CDR1 MNHNY, CDR2 SVGAGI (reference sequence). There are 11 residues in the CDR3. Here the CDR3 DNA reads TGTGCCAGCAGTTCGGGGGGAAAGCAGTTCTTC. Protein: CASSSGGKQFF.

The chain links TRBV7-2 to TRBJ2-7, with TRBD2 identical over 10 bases. In germline, CDR1 is SGHTA, CDR2 FQGNSA. V lost 5 bases and J lost 0; bases outside the gene matches: 7. The CDR3 sequence is 16 residues long. CDR3 region: CASSPASSGSSYEQYF. The CDR3 DNA sequence: TGTGCCAGCAGCCCGGCTTCTAGCGGGAGCTCCTACGAGCAGTACTTC.

V gene TRBV18 combines with J gene TRBJ2-3, with 9 bases matching TRBD2. The CDR3 covers 18 residues. V lost 0 bases, J lost 2 bases, and 9 bases stayed unmatched. From germline, CDR1 is KGHSH and CDR2 LQKENI. DNA of the CDR3: TGTGCCAGCTCACCACCGGGGCTAGCGGGGATTACCACAGATACGCAGTATTTT. As protein: CASSPPGLAGITTDTQYF.

V and J are TRBV4-1 and TRBJ2-1, with D tentatively TRBD1 (7 bases). Germline V gene sequence: CDR1 MGHRA, CDR2 YSYEKL. CDR3 size: 15 residues. Trimming took off 0 bases at V and 6 bases at J, with 12 bases between the two ends. The chain's CDR3 is CASSQDQGGGNEQFF. The CDR3 bases are TGCGCCAGCAGCCAAGATCAGGGGGGAGGCAATGAGCAGTTCTTC.

V gene TRBV7-8 combines with J gene TRBJ2-3, with 14 positions matching TRBD2. The ends lost 5 bases at V and 6 bases at J; junction bases unmatched: 13. There are 18 residues in the CDR3. Germline V CDR1 and CDR2: SGHVS, FQNEAQ. CDR3 residues: CASSATSPTSGRVDTQYF. Here the CDR3 DNA reads TGTGCCAGCAGCGCTACGAGCCCGACTAGCGGGAGGGTGGATACGCAGTATTTT. The complete variable domain, with remaining parts taken from reference TRBV7-8 and TRBJ2-3, reads GAGVSQSPRYKVAKRGQDVALRCDPISGHVSLFWYQQALGQGPEFLTYFQNEAQLDKSGLPSDRFFAERPEGSVSTLKIQRTQQEDSAVYLCASSATSPTSGRVDTQYFGPGTRLTVL.

The chain joins TRBV6-5 to TRBJ2-7; D remains ambiguous. Trimming took 3 bases from V and 3 from J, leaving 3 bases between them. Germline-derived CDR1 and CDR2 are MNHEY and SVGAGI. The CDR3 has 11 residues. CDR3 amino acids: CASSYNYEQYF. The DNA of the CDR3 is TGTGCCAGCAGTTATAACTACGAGCAGTACTTC.

The chain links TRBV29-1 to TRBJ2-2, with D possibly matching TRBD1 (6 bases). Germline-derived CDR1 and CDR2 are SQVTM and ANQGSEA. The CDR3 length is 15 residues. Trimming took 4 bases from V and 3 from J, leaving 15 bases between them. The chain's CDR3 is CSVVIQGGDTGELFF. In DNA, the CDR3 is TGCAGCGTTGTCATCCAAGGGGGAGACACCGGGGAGCTGTTTTTT.